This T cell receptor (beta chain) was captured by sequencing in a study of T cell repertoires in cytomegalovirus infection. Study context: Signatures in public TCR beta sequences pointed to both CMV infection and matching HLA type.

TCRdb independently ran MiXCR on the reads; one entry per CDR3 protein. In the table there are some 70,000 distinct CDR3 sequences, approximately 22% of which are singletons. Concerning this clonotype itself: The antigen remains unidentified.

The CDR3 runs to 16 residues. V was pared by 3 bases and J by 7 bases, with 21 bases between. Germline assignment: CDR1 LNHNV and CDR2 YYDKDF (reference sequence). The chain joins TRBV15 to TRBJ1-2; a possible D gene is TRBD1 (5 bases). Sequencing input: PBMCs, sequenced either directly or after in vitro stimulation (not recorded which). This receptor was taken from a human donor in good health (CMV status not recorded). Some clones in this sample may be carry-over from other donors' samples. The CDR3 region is CATSRGLQETAGGYTF. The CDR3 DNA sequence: TGTGCCACCAGCAGGGGATTACAGGAAACGGCGGGTGGCTACACCTTC.